This T cell receptor beta chain appears in the sequencing data of a study of post-analysis software for immune sequencing data. Background on the study: Recorded disease courses covered relapsing-remitting, secondary progressive and progressive-relapsing multiple sclerosis. Some patients had no subtype annotation.

Germline CDR1 DFQATT, CDR2 SNEGSKA (reference sequence). V was shortened by 4 bases and J by 8 bases, with 17 bases between the two germline ends. The CDR3 runs to 13 residues. The library was made from cDNA and included unique molecular identifiers. T cells numbering roughly 0.95 to 10 million gave rise to 400,000 to 550,000 cDNA molecules. TCRdb reprocessed the PCR reads via MiXCR and lists one record per CDR3 protein. This sample has over 700,000 distinct CDR3 sequences, with around 27% found just once. Study results and caveats: When patients were compared with controls, about five TRBV segments were more frequent, TRBV5-6, TRBV5-1 and TRBV20-1 among them. Those samples that were prepared in the same batch co-clustered strongly by F measure. Controls showed significantly higher normalized Chao1 diversity than did multiple sclerosis patients.

This clonotype was seen only a few times. What it binds is unknown. The V gene is TRBV20-1, the J gene TRBJ1-2, with D possibly being TRBD1 (5 bases). The sample was blood. The sequence was collected from a girl aged 10 to 17 with multiple sclerosis. CDR3 coding DNA: TGCAGTGCTACGACGGGACGGGGAGGAGGCTACACCTTC. As protein: CSATTGRGGGYTF.